This T cell receptor beta chain was profiled in a study of blood T cells in healthy people across ages. CDR1 and CDR2 from the germline V gene are SGHRS and YFSETQ. The germline V and J ends were trimmed by 0 bases and 8 bases, with 11 bases remaining between them. There are 13 residues in the CDR3. Through a sample-barcoded 5' primer and a J-beta primer mix, a second PCR was run for about 6 to 12 cycles. From the 5' RACE reads, TCRdb called clonotypes with MiXCR, one entry per CDR3 protein. Counted here are about 590,000 distinct CDR3 sequences, under 30% occurring once; the ten biggest clones make up less than 20%.

The TCR sequence derives from a woman aged 80 or over in good health. Sequences were obtained from blood. This chain joins TRBV5-1 and TRBJ1-1, with a weak D call TRBD1 (5 bases). CDR3 sequence reads: CASSLAGREEAFF. In nucleotides, the CDR3 is TGCGCCAGCAGCTTGGCCGGCAGGGAAGAAGCTTTCTTT.